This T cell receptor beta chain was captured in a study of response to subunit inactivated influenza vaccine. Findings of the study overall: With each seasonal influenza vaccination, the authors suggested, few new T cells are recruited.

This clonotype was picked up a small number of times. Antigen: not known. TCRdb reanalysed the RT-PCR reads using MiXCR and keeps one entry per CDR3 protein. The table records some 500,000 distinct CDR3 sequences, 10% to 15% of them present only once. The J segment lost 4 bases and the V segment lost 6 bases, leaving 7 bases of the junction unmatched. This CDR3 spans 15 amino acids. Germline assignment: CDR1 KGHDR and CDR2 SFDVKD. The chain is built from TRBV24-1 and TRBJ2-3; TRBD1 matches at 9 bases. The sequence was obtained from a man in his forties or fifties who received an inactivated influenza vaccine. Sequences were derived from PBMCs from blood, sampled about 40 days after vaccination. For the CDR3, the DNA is TGTGCCACCAGTACAGGGGGCATAAACGCAGATACGCAGTATTTT. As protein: CATSTGGINADTQYF.